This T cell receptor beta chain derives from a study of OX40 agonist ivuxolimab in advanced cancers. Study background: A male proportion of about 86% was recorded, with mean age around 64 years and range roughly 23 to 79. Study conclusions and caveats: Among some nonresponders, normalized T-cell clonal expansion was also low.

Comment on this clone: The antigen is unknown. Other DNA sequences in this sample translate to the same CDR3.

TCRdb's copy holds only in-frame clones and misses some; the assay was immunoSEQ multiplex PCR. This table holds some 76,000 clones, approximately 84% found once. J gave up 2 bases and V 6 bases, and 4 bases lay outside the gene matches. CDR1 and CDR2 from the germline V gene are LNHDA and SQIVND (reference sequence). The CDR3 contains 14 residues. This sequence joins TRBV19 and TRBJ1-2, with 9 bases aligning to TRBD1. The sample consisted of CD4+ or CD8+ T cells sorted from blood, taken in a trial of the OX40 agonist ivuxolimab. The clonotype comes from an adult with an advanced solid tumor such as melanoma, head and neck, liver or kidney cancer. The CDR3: CASSGQGLNYGYTF. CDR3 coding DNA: TGTGCCAGTAGCGGACAGGGGTTGAACTATGGCTACACCTTC.